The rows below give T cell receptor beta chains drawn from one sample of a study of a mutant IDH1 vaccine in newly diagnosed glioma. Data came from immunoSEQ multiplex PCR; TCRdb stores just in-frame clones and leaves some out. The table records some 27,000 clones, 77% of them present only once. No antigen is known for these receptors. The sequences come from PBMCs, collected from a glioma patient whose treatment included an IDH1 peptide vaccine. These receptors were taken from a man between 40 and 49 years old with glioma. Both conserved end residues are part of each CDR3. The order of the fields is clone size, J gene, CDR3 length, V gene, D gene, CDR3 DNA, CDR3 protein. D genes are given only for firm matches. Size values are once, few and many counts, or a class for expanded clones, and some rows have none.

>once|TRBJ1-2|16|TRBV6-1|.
TGTGCCAGCAGTGCGTACACCGAGGGGGTTCACTATGGCTACACCTTC
CASSAYTEGVHYGYTF
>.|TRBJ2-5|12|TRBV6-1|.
TGTGCCAGCACCCCCAGGGAAGAGACCCAGTACTTC
CASTPREETQYF
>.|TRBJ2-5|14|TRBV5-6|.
TGTGCCAGCGAGGGTCGGACATCCCAAGAGACCCAGTACTTC
CASEGRTSQETQYF
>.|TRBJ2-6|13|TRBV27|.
TGTGCCAGCAGTTTAATGGGGGCCAACGTCCTGACTTTC
CASSLMGANVLTF
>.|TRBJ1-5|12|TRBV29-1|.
TGCAGCGTTGGGGGTCAGGATCAGCCCCAGCATTTT
CSVGGQDQPQHF
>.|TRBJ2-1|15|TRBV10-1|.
TGCGCCAGCAGTGATGGGACCGTGACCTACAATGAGCAGTTCTTC
CASSDGTVTYNEQFF
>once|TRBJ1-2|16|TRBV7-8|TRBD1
TGTGCCAGCAGCTTAGATCGGCAGGGGGCTAACTATGGCTACACCTTC
CASSLDRQGANYGYTF
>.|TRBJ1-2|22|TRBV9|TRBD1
TGTGCCAGCAGCGTAGCTACCGGGACAGGGACCAAATTTCTCGGAGGAGGCTATGGCTACACCTTC
CASSVATGTGTKFLGGGYGYTF
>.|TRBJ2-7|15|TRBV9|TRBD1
TGTGCCAGCAGCTACGGGACAGGGGATGCCTACGAGCAGTACTTC
CASSYGTGDAYEQYF
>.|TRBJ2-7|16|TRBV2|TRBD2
TGTGCCAGCAGTGATCGGCGGGGGGGCCTCTGGGGCGAGCAGTACTTC
CASSDRRGGLWGEQYF
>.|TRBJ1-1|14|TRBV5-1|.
TGCGCCAGCAGCGATACAGGGTCGAGCACTGAAGCTTTCTTT
CASSDTGSSTEAFF
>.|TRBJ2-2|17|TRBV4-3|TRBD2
TGCGCCAGCAGCCAGGCGAGCGGGAGTCTAGGCACCGGGGAGCTGTTTTTT
CASSQASGSLGTGELFF